The 21 T cell receptor beta chains listed next were all sequenced from one sample in a study of T cell responses to AZD1222 COVID-19 vaccine. The data were produced by immunoSEQ multiplex PCR, yet TCRdb's version contains in-frame clones alone and is incomplete. The table has about 75,000 clones, 70% to 90% seen once. Here the sequenced sample was peripheral blood, taken 28 days after the second dose of the MenACWY control vaccine. These receptors were collected from an adult who received the MenACWY meningococcal vaccine as a control.

This clone has only one observation. The rearrangement uses TRBV6-6 and TRBJ2-1; either TRBD1 or TRBD2 may supply D (5 bases each). Germline V lookup: CDR1 MNHNY, CDR2 SVGAGI (reference sequence). Trimming took 5 bases from V and 8 from J, leaving 13 bases between them. The CDR3 length is 13 residues. CDR3 bases: TGTGCCAGCAGTCGAAAGAGGGGAGATGAGCAGTTCTTC. The encoded protein is CASSRKRGDEQFF.

The chain uses TRBV29-1 and TRBJ1-4; D is possibly TRBD1 (6 bases). V lost 6 bases to trimming and J lost 7 bases, with 15 bases between them. The CDR3 is 13 amino acids. Germline loops: CDR1 SQVTM, CDR2 ANQGSEA. CDR3 residues: CSVVQGFGEKLFF. DNA of the CDR3: TGCAGCGTCGTACAGGGCTTTGGTGAAAAACTGTTTTTT.

The DNA of the CDR3 is TGTGCCTTCCGGAAGGTTCAATTAGCTAACTATGGCTACACCTTC. It yields the protein CAFRKVQLANYGYTF. V is TRBV30 and J is TRBJ1-2; D uncertain. CDR3 length equals 15 residues. CDR1 is GTSNPN, CDR2 SVGIG, per germline (reference sequence). V was trimmed by 7 bases and J by 0 bases, leaving 18 bases between them. The entire variable domain, with the rest obtained from reference TRBV30 and TRBJ1-2, is as follows: SQTIHQWPATLVQPVGSPLSLECTVEGTSNPNLYWYRQAAGRGLQLLFYSVGIGQISSEVPQNLSASRPQDRQFILSSKKLLLSDSGFYLCAFRKVQLANYGYTFGSGTRLTVV.

The chain joins TRBV19 to TRBJ1-1; 9 bases match TRBD1. Unmatched junction bases numbered 11, after V lost 4 bases and J lost 5 bases. Germline-derived CDR1 and CDR2 are LNHDA and SQIVND (reference sequence). The CDR3 runs to 16 residues. Here the CDR3 reads CASSTMIGQGRTEAFF. The CDR3, as DNA: TGTGCCAGTAGTACCATGATCGGACAGGGGAGGACTGAAGCTTTCTTT.

The chain has TRBV3-1 (or the pseudogene TRBV3-2) and TRBJ1-4; D uncertain. Between the trimmed V and J ends, which lost 1 base and 8 bases, there was a span of 11 bases. CDR1 LGHDT and CDR2 YNNKEL come from the germline V gene (reference sequence). The length of the CDR3 is 14 residues. In nucleotides, the CDR3 is TGTGCCAGCAGCCAAGGTGGAGGGTGGGAAAAACTGTTTTTT. Residues: CASSQGGGWEKLFF.

The rearrangement links TRBV7-2 to TRBJ2-1; TRBD1 matches 7 bases. Trimming at V came to 1 base and at J to 6 bases, leaving 9 bases not matched to a gene. CDR1 is SGHTA and CDR2 is FQGNSA in the germline V gene. The CDR3 runs 16 residues. The CDR3 region has the DNA TGTGCCAGCAGCTTAGTCCAGAGGGCAGGGGGCAATGAGCAGTTCTTC. Translating gives CASSLVQRAGGNEQFF.

The genes are TRBV5-1 and TRBJ1-1, with 8 bases lining up with TRBD1. V lost 4 bases to trimming and J lost 1 base; unmatched junction nucleotides: 3. The CDR3 has 14 residues. Germline V gene lookup returns CDR1 SGHRS and CDR2 YFSETQ. In nucleotides, the CDR3 is TGCGCCAGCAGCACGGGACAGGAGAACACTGAAGCTTTCTTT. Translation: CASSTGQENTEAFF.

J is TRBJ2-3 and V is TRBV5-6, with TRBD1 matching 9 bases. This CDR3 spans 16 amino acids. The germline V gene encodes CDR1 SGHDT and CDR2 YYEEEE. Losses at the gene ends were 4 bases for V and 0 bases for J; bases not matched to a gene: 6. The CDR3 DNA follows: TGTGCCAGCAGCCCCGGGACAGGGCGTAGCACAGATACGCAGTATTTT. Translated: CASSPGTGRSTDTQYF.

CDR3 protein: CASSLASLHEQYF. For the CDR3, the DNA is TGTGCCAGCAGCTTGGCTTCTTTACACGAGCAGTACTTC. This chain links TRBV5-5 with TRBJ2-7, with D unclear. CDR3 length: 13 residues. The germline V and J ends were trimmed by 0 bases and 5 bases, with 9 bases remaining between them. Germline loops: CDR1 SGHKS, CDR2 YYEKEE (reference sequence).

The chain links TRBV5-1 to TRBJ2-5; no definite D call. Trimming took off 4 bases at V and 0 bases at J, with 13 bases between the two ends. The CDR3 has 15 residues. The germline V gene has CDR1 SGHRS and CDR2 YFSETQ. CDR3 in DNA: TGCGCCAGCAGCGGAGTCGGGCCGCACCAAGAGACCCAGTACTTC. This encodes CASSGVGPHQETQYF.

This chain connects TRBV2 to TRBJ2-7, with D possibly being TRBD1 (6 bases). There are 13 residues in the CDR3. Trimming pared 4 bases from V and 3 bases from J, leaving 10 bases between. In germline, CDR1 is SNHLY, CDR2 FYNNEI. CDR3: CASSVEGGYEQYF. The CDR3 DNA sequence: TGTGCCAGCAGTGTGGAAGGGGGCTACGAGCAGTACTTC.

This chain links TRBV6-2 or TRBV6-3 with TRBJ2-1; D gene unclear. Looked up from germline, CDR1 is MNHEY and CDR2 is SVGEGT. The CDR3 length is 17 residues. V lost 6 bases and J lost 2, with 20 bases in between. CDR3 nucleotide sequence: TGTGCCAGCAGCCCTTCTACCGGAGTTTGGGCCTACAATGAGCAGTTCTTC. It encodes CASSPSTGVWAYNEQFF.

This clone was observed a single time. The CDR3 nucleotides read TGTGCCAGTAGTATTTACGGGACAGCCGATGGCTACACCTTC. Translating gives CASSIYGTADGYTF. This chain uses TRBV19 with TRBJ1-2, with 7 bases lining up with TRBD1. CDR1 is LNHDA and CDR2 is SQIVND in the germline V gene (reference sequence). J was trimmed by 6 bases and V by 3 bases; bases with no gene match: 7. The length of the CDR3 is 14 residues. Complete variable domain (other parts from reference TRBV19 and TRBJ1-2): DGGITQSPKYLFRKEGQNVTLSCEQNLNHDAMYWYRQDPGQGLRLIYYSQIVNDFQKGDIAEGYSVSREKKESFPLTVTSAQKNPTAFYLCASSIYGTADGYTFGSGTRLTVV.

This clone showed up just a few times. The V call is TRBV9, the J call TRBJ2-7, with D possibly TRBD2 on 6 matching bases. The V end was cut by 4 bases, the J end by 3 bases, with 20 bases between. The CDR3 is made up of 16 amino acids. Germline CDR1 SGDLS, CDR2 YYNGEE. The CDR3, as DNA: TGTGCCAGCAGCAGCCGGGACTCTGCTGGGCTCTACGAGCAGTACTTC. Protein: CASSSRDSAGLYEQYF.

J is TRBJ2-7 and V is TRBV30; 12 positions agree with TRBD1. Germline lookup yields CDR1 GTSNPN and CDR2 SVGIG (reference sequence). The CDR3 totals 13 residues. V lost 7 bases to trimming and J lost 7 bases; unmatched junction nucleotides: 8. DNA of the CDR3: TGTGCCTCCCCGGGACAGGGGGCGGGGGAGCAGTACTTC. Residues: CASPGQGAGEQYF. The variable domain in full, completed from reference TRBV30 and TRBJ2-7, reads SQTIHQWPATLVQPVGSPLSLECTVEGTSNPNLYWYRQAAGRGLQLLFYSVGIGQISSEVPQNLSASRPQDRQFILSSKKLLLSDSGFYLCASPGQGAGEQYFGPGTRLTVT.

V usage is TRBV14 and J usage is TRBJ1-6; D unclear. Trimming took 1 base from V and 9 from J, leaving 13 bases between them. The CDR3 totals 15 residues. From germline, CDR1 is SGHDN and CDR2 FVKESK. CDR3 nucleotides: TGTGCCAGCAGCCAAGGAGGGCTTGCTGGTTCACCCCTCCACTTT. Protein product: CASSQGGLAGSPLHF.

V is TRBV27 and J is TRBJ2-7, with 12 bases lining up with TRBD2. Germline loops: CDR1 MNHEY, CDR2 SMNVEV (reference sequence). V was clipped by 8 bases and J by 1 base; unmatched bases: 9. The CDR3 has 16 residues. CDR3 sequence: CASSTRTSGISYEQYF. In nucleotides, the CDR3 is TGTGCCAGCTCCACCCGGACTAGCGGGATTTCCTACGAGCAGTACTTC.

The chain employs TRBV4-3 and TRBJ1-2; 7 nucleotides align to TRBD1. The CDR3 contains 15 residues. With V trimmed by 1 base and J by 4 bases, 6 bases remained unmatched. Germline loops: CDR1 LGHNA, CDR2 YSLEER. The CDR3 DNA reads TGCGCCAGCAGCCAAGCAACAGGGGAAAGCTATGGCTACACCTTC. Protein product: CASSQATGESYGYTF.

V and J are TRBV19 and TRBJ1-1; 8 nucleotides agree with TRBD1. The V gene end was trimmed by 3 bases and the J gene end by 1 base; junction bases not matched to a gene: 7. Germline V CDR1 and CDR2: LNHDA, SQIVND (reference sequence). The CDR3 contains 16 residues. CDR3 residues: CASSINAGGRNTEAFF. As DNA, the CDR3 is TGTGCCAGTAGTATCAATGCAGGGGGCAGGAACACTGAAGCTTTCTTT.

The V gene is TRBV4-3, the J gene TRBJ2-5; possibly TRBD1 for D (5 bases). V lost 2 bases and J 5 bases, leaving 15 bases between the germline ends. This CDR3 has 15 amino acids. Per germline, CDR1 LGHNA and CDR2 YSLEER. The CDR3 DNA is TGCGCCAGCAGCCAACAGGCTAGGGGCCGGGAGACCCAGTACTTC. Its translation is CASSQQARGRETQYF.

J is TRBJ1-6 and V is TRBV7-2; D possibly corresponds to TRBD1 (6 bases). The CDR3 totals 14 residues. Germline CDR1 is SGHTA and CDR2 is FQGNSA. Trimming pared 5 bases from V and 6 bases from J, leaving 11 bases between. The CDR3 coding sequence is TGTGCCAGCAGCATCACAGGGACTAATTCACCCCTCCACTTT. It codes for CASSITGTNSPLHF.